This TCR beta chain was sequenced for a study of blood T cell repertoires in COVID-19 (TCRdb year 2020). Background for the entire study: The collaborator samples originated in the United States, Italy and Spain and spanned the acute and convalescent phases of COVID-19. The prospective study material was composed of cDNA or gDNA derived from T cells, B-cell-depleted T cells, or PBMCs. Subjects who had been exposed to COVID-19, were actively infected with it, or had recovered from it provided the deeply sampled blood TCRbeta repertoires that made up the dataset. The repertoires were made available in a free public database intended to serve as a resource for research on the immune response to SARS-CoV-2. The samples were drawn from the first 160 participants of the ongoing ImmuneRACE study and from roughly 1,300 subjects provided by 6 global collaborators. The sample metadata nearly always contained a de-identified subject ID, COVID-19 status, age in years and sex. HLA class I and class II types, where available, came from metadata supplied by the sample provider rather than from assay-based typing. Summary of the overall study and its limitations: The quantity of clinical and demographic metadata differed by source and by participant and was supplied without curation.

Unmatched junction bases come to 5, with V trimmed by 0 bases and J by 5 bases. From its cysteine to its phenylalanine, the CDR3 spans 15 amino acids. Just the 45-base CDR3 DNA is kept, in frame starting at base 1. The germline V gene supplies CDR1 SGDLS and CDR2 YYNGEE. The immunoSEQ Assay, a bias-controlled multiplex PCR, was used to amplify TCRbeta CDR3 regions from genomic DNA. Processing in the source paper ran as follows. The number of nucleated cells in each sample was estimated from the amplification of reference gene primers within the assay. To quantify the absolute abundance of each unique TCRbeta CDR3 rearrangement, sequence reads were collapsed and filtered. For each sample, productive Simpson clonality was calculated as the square root of Simpson's diversity index across productive rearrangements. TCRdb provides this immuneACCESS table in a form limited to in-frame rearrangements. Some clones are lacking; in checked studies, under half of them reflect an unresolved V gene, and why the rest are absent is not known. The DNA gave D and trimming, while V, J and clone size come from that table. Within this sample are roughly 250,000 clones, with approximately 83% of them counted one time only. 3.5% to 5.5% of the sample goes to the ten largest clones.

Participants in the prospective study were enrolled through a virtual design, were aged about 18 to 100 years, and lived in roughly 26 United States geographic areas. To assign participants to cohorts, the prospective study relied on clinical history that participants themselves reported in a screening survey and a study questionnaire. ImmuneRACE Cohort 3 recovered participants were defined by two consecutive negative NP/OP PCR tests, healthcare professional clearance, or symptom resolution. Mobile phlebotomists in the prospective study collected whole blood, serum and a nasopharyngeal or oropharyngeal swab from every participant. Prospective study participants could optionally give additional blood draws and questionnaires over a 2-month period. Before DNA extraction, blood samples from the prospective study were shipped at room temperature or frozen. A note on this clone: Its antigen has not been determined. Base qualities are missing; no much larger clone stands one base away.

Sequencing used PBMCs or T cells enriched from blood (not recorded which). The chain couples TRBV9 to TRBJ2-7, and TRBD2 aligns with 10 junction nucleotides. The TCR was taken from a woman in her 30s who had recovered from COVID-19. The CDR3 here reads CASSVGTSGIDEQYF. Read as DNA, the sequence is TGTGCCAGCAGCGTAGGTACTAGCGGGATAGACGAGCAGTACTTC.